These 9 T cell receptor beta chains were all obtained from the same sample, sequenced in a study of blood T cell repertoires in COVID-19. Method: immunoSEQ multiplex PCR; TCRdb's copy keeps in-frame clones and lacks some. Among 70,000 to 95,000 clones, around four fifths were seen once, and the ten largest hold about 11%. The sample taken for sequencing was peripheral blood. The receptor source for this set is a woman in her sixties or seventies with active or convalescent COVID-19.

This sequence joins TRBV18 and TRBJ1-2; no firm D call. V was cut by 1 base and J by 8 bases, with 14 bases left in between. Germline values: CDR1 KGHSH, CDR2 LQKENI. The CDR3 sequence is 14 residues long. The CDR3 region is CASSPLHQARGYTF. The CDR3 DNA follows: TGTGCCAGCTCACCACTTCACCAAGCAAGAGGCTACACCTTC.

The chain's CDR3 is CASSARGTSGYNEQFF. The DNA for the CDR3 is TGTGCCAGCAGTGCCCGGGGGACTAGCGGGTACAATGAGCAGTTCTTC. V gene TRBV2 combines with J gene TRBJ2-1, with 12 bases lining up with TRBD2. The CDR3 totals 16 residues. In germline, CDR1 is SNHLY, CDR2 FYNNEI. The ends lost 4 bases at V and 4 bases at J; junction bases unmatched: 5.

The chain carries TRBV5-1 and TRBJ1-1; 7 nucleotides match TRBD1. Unmatched junction bases numbered 4, after V lost 4 bases and J lost 1 base. The CDR3 has 14 residues. The germline V gene has CDR1 SGHRS and CDR2 YFSETQ. The CDR3 DNA follows: TGCGCCAGCAGCATCGACAGGGCGAACACTGAAGCTTTCTTT. This codes for CASSIDRANTEAFF.

A single count supports this clone. DNA of the CDR3: TGTGCCAGCGTATCCAGGGGTGAAGCTTTCTTT. Its protein product is CASVSRGEAFF. This chain connects TRBV6-5 to TRBJ1-1, with D maybe TRBD1 (6 bases). This CDR3 spans 11 amino acids. Deletions cut 8 bases from V and 7 bases from J, with 11 bases between. Germline CDR1 MNHEY, CDR2 SVGAGI.

DNA of the CDR3: TGTGCCAGCAGCTTGGGAGGGACACTGAACACTGAAGCTTTCTTT. It encodes CASSLGGTLNTEAFF. V and J are TRBV5-5 and TRBJ1-1; a weak D match, TRBD1 (6 bases). The V gene lost 0 bases and the J gene lost 0 bases, with 9 bases spanning the gap. The CDR3 is 15 residues long. The V gene's germline CDR1 is SGHKS and CDR2 YYEKEE (reference sequence).

The chain has TRBV2 and TRBJ1-3; D not resolved. V dropped 4 bases and J dropped 2 bases, with 12 bases sitting between them. The CDR3 is 15 residues long. Germline lookup yields CDR1 SNHLY and CDR2 FYNNEI. The CDR3 DNA reads TGTGCCAGCAGTGTCTCAACTTACGCTGGAAACACCATATATTTT. Encoded protein: CASSVSTYAGNTIYF.

In this sample, this clone turned up a few times. This chain connects TRBV11-3 to TRBJ1-4, with a tentative D call TRBD1 (6 bases). Germline V gene sequence: CDR1 SGHNT, CDR2 YENEEA. The CDR3 loop spans 14 amino acids. V lost 0 bases and J 13 bases, leaving 15 bases between the germline ends. In DNA form, the CDR3 reads TGTGCCAGCAGCTTAGAAATTGGTTGCAGGGGACTGTTTTTT. Residues: CASSLEIGCRGLFF.

V gene TRBV7-2 combines with J gene TRBJ2-3, with TRBD2 identical over 9 bases. Germline V gene sequence: CDR1 SGHTA, CDR2 FQGNSA. This CDR3 region has 14 residues. Unmatched junction bases numbered 5, after V lost 6 bases and J lost 4 bases. CDR3 DNA: TGTGCCAGCAGGCGGGGGGGCCGCGCAGATACGCAGTATTTT. Translation gives CASRRGGRADTQYF.

This clone was seen just once. In DNA form, the CDR3 reads TGTGCCAGCAGCTCCGGACAAGGCTATGGCTACACCTTC. Translating gives CASSSGQGYGYTF. The chain joins TRBV5-4 to TRBJ1-2; TRBD1 is a possible D gene (5 bases). This CDR3 spans 13 amino acids. Trimming shortened V by 3 bases and J by 4 bases, and 10 bases separated the two germline ends. Germline lookup yields CDR1 SGHNT and CDR2 YYREEE (reference sequence). Complete variable domain (other parts from reference TRBV5-4 and TRBJ1-2): ETGVTQSPTHLIKTRGQQVTLRCSSQSGHNTVSWYQQALGQGPQFIFQYYREEENGRGNFPPRFSGLQFPNYSSELNVNALELDDSALYLCASSSGQGYGYTFGSGTRLTVV.